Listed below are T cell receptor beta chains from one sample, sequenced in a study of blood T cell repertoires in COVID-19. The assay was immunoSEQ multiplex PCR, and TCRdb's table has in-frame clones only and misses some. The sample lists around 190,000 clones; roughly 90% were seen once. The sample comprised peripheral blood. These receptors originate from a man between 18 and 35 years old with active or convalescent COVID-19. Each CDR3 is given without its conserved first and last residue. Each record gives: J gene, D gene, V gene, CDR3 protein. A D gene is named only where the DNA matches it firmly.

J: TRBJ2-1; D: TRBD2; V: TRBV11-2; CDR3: ASSSGTSGRRSYNEQF
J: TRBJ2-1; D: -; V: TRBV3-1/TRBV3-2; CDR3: ASSQASLASSYNEQF
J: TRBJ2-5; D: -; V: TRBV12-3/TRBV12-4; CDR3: ASSLKETQY
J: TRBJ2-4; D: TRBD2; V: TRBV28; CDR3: ASSFAGGGAWSKNIQY
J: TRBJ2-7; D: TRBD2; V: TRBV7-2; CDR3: ASSLVLAGVNEQY
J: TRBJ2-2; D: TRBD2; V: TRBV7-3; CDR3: ASSFSGGHTGELF
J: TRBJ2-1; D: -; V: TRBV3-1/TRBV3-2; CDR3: ASSQGLPRNEQF
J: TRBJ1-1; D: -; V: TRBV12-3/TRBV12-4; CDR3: ASRIGGAAEAF
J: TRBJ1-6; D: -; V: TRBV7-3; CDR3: ASSLTTGTPLH
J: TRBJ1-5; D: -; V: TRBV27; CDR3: ASSLRQGNQPQH
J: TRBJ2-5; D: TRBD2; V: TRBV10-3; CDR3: AISERASGGPLTQY
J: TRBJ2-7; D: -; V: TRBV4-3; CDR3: ASSQERGLSSYEQY
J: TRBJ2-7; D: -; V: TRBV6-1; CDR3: ASSDPRQASSYEQY
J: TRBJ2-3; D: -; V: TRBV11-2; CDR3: ASSLNMDTQY
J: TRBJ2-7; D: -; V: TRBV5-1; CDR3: ASSLALDYYEQY
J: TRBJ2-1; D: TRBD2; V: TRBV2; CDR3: ASRRTSGGHNEQF
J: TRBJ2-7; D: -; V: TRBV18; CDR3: ASSPGAYFYEQY
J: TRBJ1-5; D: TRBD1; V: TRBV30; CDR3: AWSPPDRANQPQH
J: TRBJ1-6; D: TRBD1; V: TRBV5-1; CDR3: ASSEDTGEYNSPLH
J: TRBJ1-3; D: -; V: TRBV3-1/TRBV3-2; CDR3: ASSQEHRVYGNTIY
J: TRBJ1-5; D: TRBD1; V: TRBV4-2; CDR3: ASSQVDRDVQPQH
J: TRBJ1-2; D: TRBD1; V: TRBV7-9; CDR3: ASSLAGDSNYGYT
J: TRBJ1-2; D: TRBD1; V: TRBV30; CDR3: AGTGATYNYGYT
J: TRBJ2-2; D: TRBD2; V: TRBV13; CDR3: ASSPRTSGWAGELF
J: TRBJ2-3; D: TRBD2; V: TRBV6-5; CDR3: ASSRGGADTQY
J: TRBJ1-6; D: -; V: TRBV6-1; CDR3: ASSESGWSSYNSPLH